This record looks at one TCR beta chain sequence and its context. Its specificity is unknown. This sample was included in a study of OX40 agonist ivuxolimab in advanced cancers. Study outcomes and limitations: Both CD4+ and CD8+ T cell populations in blood had undergone clonal expansion by week 6 at 0.1 to 3.0 mg/kg.

Assay: immunoSEQ multiplex PCR; the TCRdb copy retains only in-frame clones and omits some. The repertoire holds approximately 82,000 clones, with roughly 90% as singletons. The clonotype comes from an adult with an advanced solid tumor such as melanoma, head and neck, liver or kidney cancer. The input for sequencing was CD4+ or CD8+ T cells sorted from blood, taken in a trial of the OX40 agonist ivuxolimab.

Here the CDR3 DNA reads TGTGCCAGCTCACCAACGGGACAGGGGAATCAGCCCCAGCATTTT. Protein product: CASSPTGQGNQPQHF. The chain joins TRBV18 to TRBJ1-5; 10 positions match TRBD1. The CDR3 contains 15 residues. Germline V gene sequence: CDR1 KGHSH, CDR2 LQKENI. V shed 2 bases and J 4 bases; nucleotides not matched to a gene: 2.